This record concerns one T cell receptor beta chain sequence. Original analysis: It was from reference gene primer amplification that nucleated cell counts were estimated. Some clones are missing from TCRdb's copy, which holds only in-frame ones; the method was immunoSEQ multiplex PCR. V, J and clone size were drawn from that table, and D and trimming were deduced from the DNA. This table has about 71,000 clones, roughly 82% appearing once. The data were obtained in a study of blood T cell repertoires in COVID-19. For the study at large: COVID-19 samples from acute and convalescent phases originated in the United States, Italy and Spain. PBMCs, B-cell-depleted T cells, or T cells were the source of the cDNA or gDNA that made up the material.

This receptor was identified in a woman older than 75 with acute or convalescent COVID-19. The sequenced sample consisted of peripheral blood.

The CDR3 spells CASSPLPKGVRETQYF. The CDR3 DNA is TGTGCCAGCTCACCACTCCCGAAAGGGGTTAGGGAAACGCAGTATTTT. This chain joins TRBV18 and TRBJ2-3; TRBD1 is a possible D gene (5 bases). V dropped 1 base and J dropped 9 bases, with 20 bases sitting between them. The germline gives CDR1 KGHSH, CDR2 LQKENI. CDR3 length equals 16 residues.